This T cell receptor (beta chain) emerged from a study of T cell changes during pregnancy in multiple sclerosis. This clone was recorded once. The V end was cut by 0 bases, the J end by 2 bases, with 13 bases between. The CDR3 spans 16 residues. Germline loops: CDR1 ENHRY, CDR2 SYGVKD. Clones were read by immunoSEQ multiplex PCR, and TCRdb kept only the in-frame ones, dropping some. This sample has 25,000 to 30,000 clones, with approximately 87% found just once. This TCR came from a female donor with multiple sclerosis, enrolled in a pregnancy study. Sequencing was performed on CD8+ T cells from peripheral blood mononuclear cells, taken after pregnancy. The chain recombines TRBV10-3 with TRBJ1-2; tentatively, D is TRBD1 (5 bases). The CDR3 spells CAISESGRGPNYGYTF. CDR3 DNA: TGTGCCATCAGTGAGTCGGGGAGGGGACCAAACTATGGCTACACCTTC.